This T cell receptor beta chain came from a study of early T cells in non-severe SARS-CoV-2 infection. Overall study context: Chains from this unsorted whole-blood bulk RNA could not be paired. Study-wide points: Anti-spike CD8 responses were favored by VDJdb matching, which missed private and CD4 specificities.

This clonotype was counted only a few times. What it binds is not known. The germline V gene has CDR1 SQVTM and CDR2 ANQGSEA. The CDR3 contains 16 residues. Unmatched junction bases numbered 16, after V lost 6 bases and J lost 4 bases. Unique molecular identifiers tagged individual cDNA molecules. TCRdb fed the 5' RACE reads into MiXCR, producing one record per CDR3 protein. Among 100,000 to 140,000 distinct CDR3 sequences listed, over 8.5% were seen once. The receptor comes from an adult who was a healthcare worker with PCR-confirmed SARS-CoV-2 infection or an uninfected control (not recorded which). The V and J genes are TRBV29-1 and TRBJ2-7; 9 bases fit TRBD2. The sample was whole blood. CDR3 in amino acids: CSVQKSSGRSSYEQYF. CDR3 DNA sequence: TGCAGCGTCCAAAAATCCAGCGGGAGGTCCTCTTACGAGCAGTACTTC.